These 12 T cell receptor beta chains share one sample of origin, sequenced in a study of response to subunit inactivated influenza vaccine. TCRdb re-derived calls from the RT-PCR reads in MiXCR, one entry per CDR3 protein. Seen here are about 480,000 distinct CDR3 sequences, 10% to 15% observed once, and the top ten hold under 15%. This specimen was PBMCs from blood, taken about 40 days after vaccination. The receptors come from a man aged 50-59 years who received an inactivated influenza vaccine.

This chain uses TRBV12-3 or TRBV12-4 with TRBJ2-3; 7 bases fit TRBD1. With 1 base clipped from V and 0 bases from J, the junction kept 4 bases outside the gene matches. This CDR3 region has 16 residues. The CDR3 here is CASSLDLQGSTDTQYF. The CDR3 nucleotides are TGTGCCAGCAGTTTAGACCTACAGGGGAGCACAGATACGCAGTATTTT.

This chain joins TRBV5-5 and TRBJ1-2, with 7 bases matching TRBD1. The CDR3 covers 15 residues. Germline lookup yields CDR1 SGHKS and CDR2 YYEKEE (reference sequence). Losses at the gene ends were 3 bases for V and 4 bases for J; bases not matched to a gene: 9. CDR3 DNA sequence: TGTGCCAGCAGCTCAACGACAGGGCAGGCCTATGGCTACACCTTC. This sequence encodes CASSSTTGQAYGYTF. The complete variable domain, with remaining parts taken from reference TRBV5-5 and TRBJ1-2, reads DAGVTQSPTHLIKTRGQQVTLRCSPISGHKSVSWYQQVLGQGPQFIFQYYEKEERGRGNFPDRFSARQFPNYSSELNVNALLLGDSALYLCASSSTTGQAYGYTFGSGTRLTVV.

This clonotype has a handful of counts. CDR3 in DNA: TGTGCCAGCAGTTACCCCACGCAGGGGGGGAAAGGGCGCGGCTACACCTTC. It is translated as CASSYPTQGGKGRGYTF. This chain links TRBV6-2 or TRBV6-3 with TRBJ1-2, with TRBD1 matching over 7 bases. V trimming: 2 bases; J trimming: 8 bases; junction bases outside the gene matches: 17. CDR1 and CDR2 (germline): MNHEY, SVGEGT. The CDR3 loop spans 17 amino acids.

This clonotype was seen a few times. The CDR3 DNA sequence: TGTGCCAGCAGTTACCCCAGACTAGCGGGTGGTCTTCTTGCCTACGAGCAGTACTTC. Translating it yields CASSYPRLAGGLLAYEQYF. The chain carries TRBV6-2 or TRBV6-3 and TRBJ2-7, with TRBD2 matching 10 bases. Trimming cost V 2 bases and J 2 bases; bases outside gene matches: 15. CDR3 length equals 19 residues. The germline V gene encodes CDR1 MNHEY and CDR2 SVGEGT.

This clonotype occurred a few times. The gene calls are TRBV11-2 and TRBJ2-5; 7 bases agree with TRBD1. Germline CDR1 reads SGHAT; CDR2 reads FQNNGV. The CDR3 is 15 residues long. J was trimmed by 5 bases and V by 4 bases; bases with no gene match: 10. The CDR3 sequence is CASSSIRGRRETQYF. In DNA form, the CDR3 reads TGTGCCAGCAGCTCAATAAGGGGGCGCCGTGAGACCCAGTACTTC.

The rearrangement uses TRBV6-1 and TRBJ2-4, with unresolved D. Between the trimmed V and J ends, which lost 2 bases and 0 bases, there was a span of 11 bases. Germline values: CDR1 MNHNS, CDR2 SASEGT. The CDR3 is 16 amino acids. This CDR3 is CASSEYEALAKNIQYF. CDR3 bases: TGTGCCAGCAGTGAATACGAGGCCCTAGCCAAAAACATTCAGTACTTC.

CDR3 sequence reads: CSAHTRTDDITDTQYF. Here the CDR3 DNA reads TGCAGTGCTCACACTCGGACAGATGATATCACAGATACGCAGTATTTT. The J gene is TRBJ2-3, the V gene TRBV20-1, with D possibly TRBD1 on 6 matching bases. The germline V gene has CDR1 DFQATT and CDR2 SNEGSKA (reference sequence). Trimming pared 5 bases from V and 2 bases from J, leaving 20 bases between. The CDR3 is 16 amino acids.

The chain employs TRBV27 and TRBJ2-7, with D hard to call. This CDR3 has 13 amino acids. The germline V gene encodes CDR1 MNHEY and CDR2 SMNVEV (reference sequence). V lost 3 bases to trimming and J lost 3 bases, with 9 bases between them. In nucleotides, the CDR3 is TGTGCCAGCAGTTTCCGTCAAGACTACGAGCAGTACTTC. Translation gives CASSFRQDYEQYF.

This clonotype was detected a few times. V and J are TRBV6-5 and TRBJ1-4; D gene uncertain. V was shortened by 2 bases and J by 5 bases, with 9 bases between the two germline ends. The germline V gene has CDR1 MNHEY and CDR2 SVGAGI. The CDR3 has 14 residues. The CDR3 bases are TGTGCCAGCAGTTACGGGCAGCTCAATGAAAAACTGTTTTTT. Residues: CASSYGQLNEKLFF.

This clonotype was detected a few times. This sequence joins TRBV10-3 and TRBJ2-4; 11 bases are shared with TRBD2. J lost 4 bases, V lost 0 bases, and 5 bases had no gene match. The CDR3 is made up of 17 amino acids. CDR1 and CDR2 (germline): ENHRY, SYGVKD. CDR3 DNA: TGTGCCATCAGTGAGTCCTCCGGGACTAGCGGAAAAAACATTCAGTACTTC. Its protein is CAISESSGTSGKNIQYF.

As concerns this clonotype: This clone may be a read error of a much larger clone one base away. The chain joins TRBV6-5 to TRBJ1-1, with D hard to call. Per the germline V gene, CDR1 is MNHEY and CDR2 is SVGAGI. This CDR3 comprises 13 residues. CDR3 bases: TGTACCAGCAGTTCAGTGGGCAGTGCTGAAGCTTTCTTT. Residues: CTSSSVGSAEAFF.

This clonotype was seen many times. V gene TRBV5-1 combines with J gene TRBJ2-1; a possible D gene is TRBD2 (6 bases). V was shortened by 6 bases and J by 3 bases, with 16 bases between the two germline ends. Germline assignment: CDR1 SGHRS and CDR2 YFSETQ. The CDR3 has 15 amino acids. The CDR3 loop reads CASTDGGKVYNEQFF. The CDR3 nucleotides read TGCGCCAGCACGGATGGGGGGAAGGTCTACAATGAGCAGTTCTTC.